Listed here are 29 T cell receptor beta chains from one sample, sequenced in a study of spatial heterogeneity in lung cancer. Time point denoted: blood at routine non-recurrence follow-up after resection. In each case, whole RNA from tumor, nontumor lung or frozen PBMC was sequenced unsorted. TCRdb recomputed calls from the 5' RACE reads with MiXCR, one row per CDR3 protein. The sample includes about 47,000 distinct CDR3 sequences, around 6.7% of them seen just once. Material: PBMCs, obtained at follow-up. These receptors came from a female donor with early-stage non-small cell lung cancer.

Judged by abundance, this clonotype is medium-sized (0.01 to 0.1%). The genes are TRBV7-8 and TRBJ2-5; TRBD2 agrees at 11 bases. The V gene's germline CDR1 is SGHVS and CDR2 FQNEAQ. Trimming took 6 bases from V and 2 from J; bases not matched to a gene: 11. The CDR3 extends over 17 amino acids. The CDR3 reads CASSRYLAGGRQETQYF. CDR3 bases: TGTGCCAGCAGTCGCTACCTAGCGGGGGGTCGTCAAGAGACCCAGTACTTC.

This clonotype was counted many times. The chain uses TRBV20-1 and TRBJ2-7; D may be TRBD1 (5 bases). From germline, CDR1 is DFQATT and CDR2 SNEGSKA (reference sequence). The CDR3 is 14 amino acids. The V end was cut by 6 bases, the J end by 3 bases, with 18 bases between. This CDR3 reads CSAGASGPYYEQYF. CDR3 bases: TGCAGTGCAGGGGCTAGTGGACCCTACTACGAGCAGTACTTC.

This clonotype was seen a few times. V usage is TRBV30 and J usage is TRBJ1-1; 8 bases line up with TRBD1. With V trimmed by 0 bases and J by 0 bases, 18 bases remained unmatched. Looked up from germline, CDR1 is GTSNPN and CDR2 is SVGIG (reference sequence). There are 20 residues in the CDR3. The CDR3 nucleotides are TGTGCCTGGAGTGTATTCGGACAGGGTGAACATCTTAGGGTGAACACTGAAGCTTTCTTT. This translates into CAWSVFGQGEHLRVNTEAFF.

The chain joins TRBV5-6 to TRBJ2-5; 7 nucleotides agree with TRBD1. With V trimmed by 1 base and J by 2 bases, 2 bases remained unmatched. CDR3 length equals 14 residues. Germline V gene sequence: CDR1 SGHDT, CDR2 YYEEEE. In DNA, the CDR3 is TGTGCCAGCAGCTTGAACAGGGGTCAAGAGACCCAGTACTTC. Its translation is CASSLNRGQETQYF.

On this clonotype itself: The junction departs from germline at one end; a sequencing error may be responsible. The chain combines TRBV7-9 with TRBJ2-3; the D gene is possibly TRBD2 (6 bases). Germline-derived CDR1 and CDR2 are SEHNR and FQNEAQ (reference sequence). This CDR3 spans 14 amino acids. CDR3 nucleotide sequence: TGTGCCAGCAGCTTCCCGGGAGCCACAGATGCGCAGTATTTT. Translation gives CASSFPGATDAQYF. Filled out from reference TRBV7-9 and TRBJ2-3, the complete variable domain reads DTGVSQNPRHKITKRGQNVTFRCDPISEHNRLYWYRQTLGQGPEFLTYFQNEAQLEKSRLLSDRFSAERPKGSFSTLEIQRTEQGDSAMYLCASSFPGATDAQYFGPGTRLTVL.

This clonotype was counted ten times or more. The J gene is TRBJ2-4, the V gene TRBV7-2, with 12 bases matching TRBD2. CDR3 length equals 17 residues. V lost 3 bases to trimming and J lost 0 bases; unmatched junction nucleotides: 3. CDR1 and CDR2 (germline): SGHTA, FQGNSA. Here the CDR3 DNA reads TGTGCCAGCAGCTTCCCTAGCGGGGGGGCAGCCAAAAACATTCAGTACTTC. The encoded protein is CASSFPSGGAAKNIQYF.

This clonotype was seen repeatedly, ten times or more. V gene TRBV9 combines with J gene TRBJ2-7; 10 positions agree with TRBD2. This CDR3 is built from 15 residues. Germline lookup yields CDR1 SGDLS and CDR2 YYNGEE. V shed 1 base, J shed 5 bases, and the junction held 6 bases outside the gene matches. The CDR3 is CASSVTASGGHEQYF. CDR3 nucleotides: TGTGCCAGCAGCGTAACGGCTAGCGGGGGCCACGAGCAGTACTTC.

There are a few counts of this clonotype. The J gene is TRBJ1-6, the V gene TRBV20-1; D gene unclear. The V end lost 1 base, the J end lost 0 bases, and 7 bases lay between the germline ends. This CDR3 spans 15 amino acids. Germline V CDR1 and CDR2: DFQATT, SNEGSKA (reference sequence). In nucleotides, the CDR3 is TGCAGTGCTAGAGGGGCGAGCTCCTATAATTCACCCCTCCACTTT. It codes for CSARGASSYNSPLHF.

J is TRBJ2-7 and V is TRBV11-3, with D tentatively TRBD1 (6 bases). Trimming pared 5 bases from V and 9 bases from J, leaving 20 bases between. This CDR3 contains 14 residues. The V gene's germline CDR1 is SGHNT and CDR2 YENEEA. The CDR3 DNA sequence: TGTGCCAGCAGCCCCCGGGACGGAGCGACAGGGCAGTACTTC. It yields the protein CASSPRDGATGQYF. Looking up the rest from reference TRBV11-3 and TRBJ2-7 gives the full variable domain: EAGVVQSPRYKIIEKKQPVAFWCNPISGHNTLYWYLQNLGQGPELLIRYENEEAVDDSQLPKDRFSAERLKGVDSTLKIQPAELGDSAVYLCASSPRDGATGQYFGPGTRLTVT.

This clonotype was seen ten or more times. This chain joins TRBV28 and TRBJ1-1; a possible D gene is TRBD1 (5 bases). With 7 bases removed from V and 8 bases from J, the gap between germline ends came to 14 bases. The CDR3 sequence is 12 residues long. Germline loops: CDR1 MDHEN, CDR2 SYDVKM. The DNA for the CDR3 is TGTGCCAGCACCCAGCGGAGGGGAGAAGCTTTCTTT. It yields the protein CASTQRRGEAFF.

This chain's CDR3 is CASRQGSGANVLTF. The CDR3 DNA reads as TGTGCCAGCCGACAGGGCTCTGGGGCCAACGTCCTGACTTTC. The chain joins TRBV7-2 to TRBJ2-6; 7 bases agree with TRBD1. V lost 8 bases, J lost 0 bases, and 1 base stayed unmatched. The germline CDR1 and CDR2 sequences are SGHTA and FQGNSA. CDR3 size: 14 residues.

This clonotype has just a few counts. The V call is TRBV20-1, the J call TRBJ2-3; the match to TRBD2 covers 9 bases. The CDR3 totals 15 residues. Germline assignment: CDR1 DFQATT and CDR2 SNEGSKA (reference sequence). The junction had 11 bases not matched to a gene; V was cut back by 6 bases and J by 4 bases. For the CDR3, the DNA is TGCAGTGCCTGCCAAGCGGGGGGCTTCCCAGATACGCAGTATTTT. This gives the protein CSACQAGGFPDTQYF.

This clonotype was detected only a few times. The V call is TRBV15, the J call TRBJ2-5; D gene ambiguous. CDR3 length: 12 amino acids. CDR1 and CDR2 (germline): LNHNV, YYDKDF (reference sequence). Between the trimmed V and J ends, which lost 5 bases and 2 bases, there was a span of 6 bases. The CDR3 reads CATSLRQETQYF. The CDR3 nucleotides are TGTGCCACCAGCCTCCGACAAGAGACCCAGTACTTC.

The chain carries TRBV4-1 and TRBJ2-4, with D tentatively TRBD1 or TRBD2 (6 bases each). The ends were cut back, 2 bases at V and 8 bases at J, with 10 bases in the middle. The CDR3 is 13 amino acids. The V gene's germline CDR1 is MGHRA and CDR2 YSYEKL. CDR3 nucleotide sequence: TGCGCCAGCAGCCAATACAGGGAGGACATTCAGTACTTC. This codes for CASSQYREDIQYF.

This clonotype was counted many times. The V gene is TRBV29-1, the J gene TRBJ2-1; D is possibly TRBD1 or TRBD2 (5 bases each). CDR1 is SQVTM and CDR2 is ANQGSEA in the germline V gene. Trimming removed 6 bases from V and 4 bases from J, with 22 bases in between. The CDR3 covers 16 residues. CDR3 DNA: TGCAGCGTCGCACCAGAGGGGTATCGGCCTTACAATGAGCAGTTCTTC. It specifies CSVAPEGYRPYNEQFF.

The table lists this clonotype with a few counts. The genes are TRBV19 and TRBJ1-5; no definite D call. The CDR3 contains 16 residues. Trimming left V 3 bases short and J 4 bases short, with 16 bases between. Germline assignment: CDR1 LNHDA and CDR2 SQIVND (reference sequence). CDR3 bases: TGTGCCAGTAGTATCCCGTGGGGAACTTCTAATCAGCCCCAGCATTTT. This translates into CASSIPWGTSNQPQHF.

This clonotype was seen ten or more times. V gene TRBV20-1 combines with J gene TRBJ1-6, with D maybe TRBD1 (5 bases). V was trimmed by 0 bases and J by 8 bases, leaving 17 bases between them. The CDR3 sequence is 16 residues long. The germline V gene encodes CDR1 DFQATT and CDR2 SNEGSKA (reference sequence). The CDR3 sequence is CSARDRGMGGDSPLHF. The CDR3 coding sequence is TGCAGTGCTAGAGATCGTGGGATGGGGGGAGATTCACCCCTCCACTTT.

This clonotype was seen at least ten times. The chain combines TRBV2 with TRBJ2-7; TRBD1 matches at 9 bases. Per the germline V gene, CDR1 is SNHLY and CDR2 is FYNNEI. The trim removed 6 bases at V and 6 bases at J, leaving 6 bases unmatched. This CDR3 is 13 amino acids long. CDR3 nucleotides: TGTGCCAGCAGCGCTGGGACAGGGACCGAGCAGTACTTC. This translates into CASSAGTGTEQYF.

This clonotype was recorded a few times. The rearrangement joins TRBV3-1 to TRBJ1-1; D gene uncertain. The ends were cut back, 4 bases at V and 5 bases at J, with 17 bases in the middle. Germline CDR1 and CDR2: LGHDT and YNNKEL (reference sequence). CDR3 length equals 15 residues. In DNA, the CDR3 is TGTGCCAGCAGCCGCGTACCCCGGGTGGGGACTGAAGCTTTCTTT. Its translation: CASSRVPRVGTEAFF.

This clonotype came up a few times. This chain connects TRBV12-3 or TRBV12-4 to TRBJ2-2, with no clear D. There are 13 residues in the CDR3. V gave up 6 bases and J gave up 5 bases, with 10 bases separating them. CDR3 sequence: CASSMKRTGELFF. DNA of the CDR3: TGTGCCAGCAGCATGAAAAGGACCGGGGAGCTGTTTTTT.

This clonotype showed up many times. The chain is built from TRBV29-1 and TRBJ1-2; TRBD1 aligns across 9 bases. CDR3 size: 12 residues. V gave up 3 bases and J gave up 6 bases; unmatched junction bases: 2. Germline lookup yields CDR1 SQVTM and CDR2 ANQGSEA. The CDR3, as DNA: TGCAGCGTTGAGAGGACAGGGGATGGCTACACCTTC. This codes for CSVERTGDGYTF. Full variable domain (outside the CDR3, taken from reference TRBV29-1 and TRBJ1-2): SAVISQKPSRDICQRGTSLTIQCQVDSQVTMMFWYRQQPGQSLTLIATANQGSEATYESGFVIDKFPISRPNLTFSTLTVSNMSPEDSSIYLCSVERTGDGYTFGSGTRLTVV.

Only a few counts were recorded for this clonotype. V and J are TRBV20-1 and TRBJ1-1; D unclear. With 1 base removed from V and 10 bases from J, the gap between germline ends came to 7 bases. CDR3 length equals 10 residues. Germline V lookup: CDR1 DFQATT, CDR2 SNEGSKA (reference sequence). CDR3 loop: CSARGARAFF. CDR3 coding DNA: TGCAGTGCTAGAGGAGCCCGAGCTTTCTTT.

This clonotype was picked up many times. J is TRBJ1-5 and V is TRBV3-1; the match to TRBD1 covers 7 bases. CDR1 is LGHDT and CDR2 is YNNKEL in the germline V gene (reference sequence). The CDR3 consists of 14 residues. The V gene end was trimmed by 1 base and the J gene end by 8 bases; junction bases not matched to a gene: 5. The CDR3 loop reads CASSQGQGAKPQHF. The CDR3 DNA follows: TGTGCCAGCAGCCAAGGACAGGGTGCGAAGCCCCAGCATTTT.

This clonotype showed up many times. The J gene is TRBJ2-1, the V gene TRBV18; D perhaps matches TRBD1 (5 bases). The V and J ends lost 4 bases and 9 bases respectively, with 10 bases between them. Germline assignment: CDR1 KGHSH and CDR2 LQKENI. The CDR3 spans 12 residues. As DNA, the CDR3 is TGTGCCAGCTCACGTCAGGGCCCTGAGCAGTTCTTC. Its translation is CASSRQGPEQFF.

As DNA, the CDR3 is TGTGCCAGCAGCCTGGGACAGGCCCCTGGAAACACCATATATTTT. It encodes CASSLGQAPGNTIYF. This sequence joins TRBV3-1 and TRBJ1-3; 8 bases align to TRBD1. CDR1 and CDR2 from the germline V gene are LGHDT and YNNKEL (reference sequence). The CDR3 contains 15 residues. The V gene end was trimmed by 4 bases and the J gene end by 2 bases; junction bases not matched to a gene: 4.

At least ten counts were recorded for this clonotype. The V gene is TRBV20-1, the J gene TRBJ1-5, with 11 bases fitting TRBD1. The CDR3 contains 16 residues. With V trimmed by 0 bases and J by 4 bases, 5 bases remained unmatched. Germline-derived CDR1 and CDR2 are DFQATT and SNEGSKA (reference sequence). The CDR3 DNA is TGCAGTGCTAGAGATGTCGGGACAGGGGGTAATCAGCCCCAGCATTTT. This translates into CSARDVGTGGNQPQHF.

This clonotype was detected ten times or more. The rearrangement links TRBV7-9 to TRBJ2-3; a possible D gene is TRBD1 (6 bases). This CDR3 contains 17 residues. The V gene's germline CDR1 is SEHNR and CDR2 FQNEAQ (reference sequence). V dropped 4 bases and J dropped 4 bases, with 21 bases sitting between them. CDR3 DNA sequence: TGTGCCAGCAGCTCTCGGTCGAAGACTCCAGGGGCAGATACGCAGTATTTT. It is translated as CASSSRSKTPGADTQYF.

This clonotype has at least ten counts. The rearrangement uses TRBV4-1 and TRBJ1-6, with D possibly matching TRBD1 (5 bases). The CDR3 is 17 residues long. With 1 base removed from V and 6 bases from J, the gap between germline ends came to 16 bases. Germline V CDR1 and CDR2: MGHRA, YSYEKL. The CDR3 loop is CASSQVWGGSVNSPLHF. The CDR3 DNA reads TGCGCCAGCAGCCAAGTCTGGGGCGGCTCAGTTAATTCACCCCTCCACTTT.

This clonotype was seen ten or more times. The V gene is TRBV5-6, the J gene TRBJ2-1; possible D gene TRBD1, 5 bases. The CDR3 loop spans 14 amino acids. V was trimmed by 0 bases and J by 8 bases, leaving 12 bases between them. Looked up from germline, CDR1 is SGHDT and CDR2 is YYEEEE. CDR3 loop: CASSLVGKGDEQFF. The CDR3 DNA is TGTGCCAGCAGCTTGGTAGGGAAAGGGGATGAGCAGTTCTTC.